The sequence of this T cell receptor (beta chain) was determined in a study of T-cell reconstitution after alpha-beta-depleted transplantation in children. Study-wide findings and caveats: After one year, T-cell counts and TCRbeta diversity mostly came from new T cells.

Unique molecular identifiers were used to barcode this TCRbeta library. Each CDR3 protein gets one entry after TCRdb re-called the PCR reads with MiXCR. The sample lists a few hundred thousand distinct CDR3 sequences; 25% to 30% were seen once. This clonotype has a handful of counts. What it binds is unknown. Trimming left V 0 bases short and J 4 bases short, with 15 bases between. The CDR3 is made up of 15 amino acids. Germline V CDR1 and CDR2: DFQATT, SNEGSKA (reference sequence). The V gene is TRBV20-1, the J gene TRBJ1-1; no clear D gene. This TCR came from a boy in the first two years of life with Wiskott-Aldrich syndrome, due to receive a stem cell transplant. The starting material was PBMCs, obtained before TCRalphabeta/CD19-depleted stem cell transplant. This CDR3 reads CSARDATKGGTEAFF. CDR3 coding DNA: TGCAGTGCTAGAGACGCAACCAAGGGAGGCACTGAAGCTTTCTTT.